Listed below are T cell receptor delta chains from one sample, sequenced in a study of Vδ1+ human thymocytes. TCRdb reran clone calling via CATT on the multiplex PCR reads. The data contain under 85,000 delta-chain clones, around 35% of them seen just once; the ten biggest clones take up over 0.2%. The sample was Vdelta1+ gamma-delta thymocytes from the thymus. All receptors come from a boy younger than two who had congenital heart surgery. Both conserved end residues are part of each CDR3. The order of the fields is J gene, D gene, V gene, clone size, CDR3 length, CDR3 protein, CDR3 DNA. D genes are given only for firm matches. Expanded clones are given a class, and other clones once, few, many or no size at all.

J gene: TRDJ1; D gene: TRDD3; V gene: TRDV1; clone size: few; CDR3 length: 17; CDR3 protein: CALGELRGIRDTDKLIF; CDR3 DNA: TGTGCTCTTGGGGAACTAAGAGGGATACGCGACACCGATAAACTCATCTTT
J gene: TRDJ1; D gene: TRDD3; V gene: TRDV1; clone size: NA; CDR3 length: 22; CDR3 protein: CALGESSTSGPYWGWYTDKLIF; CDR3 DNA: TGTGCTCTTGGGGAATCATCCACTTCCGGGCCTTACTGGGGGTGGTACACCGATAAACTCATCTTT
J gene: TRDJ1; D gene: TRDD3; V gene: TRDV1; clone size: few; CDR3 length: 20; CDR3 protein: CALGEPFLRQVGDTTDKLIF; CDR3 DNA: TGTGCTCTTGGGGAACCCTTTCTTCGCCAAGTGGGGGATACGACTGATAAACTCATCTTT
J gene: TRDJ1; D gene: TRDD2; V gene: TRDV1; clone size: once; CDR3 length: 20; CDR3 protein: CALGESFLQDRDGSPDKLIF; CDR3 DNA: TGTGCTCTTGGGGAATCCTTCCTACAGGATAGGGATGGTTCGCCCGATAAACTCATCTTT
J gene: TRDJ1; D gene: TRDD3; V gene: TRDV1; clone size: NA; CDR3 length: 19; CDR3 protein: CALGEPSWGIRPYTDKLIF; CDR3 DNA: TGTGCTCTTGGGGAACCTTCCTGGGGGATTCGACCCTACACCGATAAACTCATCTTT
J gene: TRDJ1; D gene: TRDD3; V gene: TRDV1; clone size: NA; CDR3 length: 17; CDR3 protein: CALGGSGGGYDTDKLIF; CDR3 DNA: TGTGCTCTTGGGGGGTCAGGAGGGGGATACGACACCGATAAACTCATCTTT
J gene: TRDJ1; D gene: NA; V gene: TRDV1; clone size: few; CDR3 length: 16; CDR3 protein: CALGEPTVGDTDKLIF; CDR3 DNA: TGTGCCCTTGGGGAACCTACCGTTGGGGACACCGATAAACTCATCTTT
J gene: TRDJ1; D gene: NA; V gene: TRDV1; clone size: NA; CDR3 length: 18; CDR3 protein: CALGATGLPPPDTDKLIF; CDR3 DNA: TGTGCTCTTGGGGCTACTGGCCTTCCCCCTCCCGACACCGATAAACTCATCTTT
J gene: TRDJ1; D gene: TRDD3; V gene: TRDV1; clone size: once; CDR3 length: 22; CDR3 protein: CALGEQRGYWGTTGANSDKLIF; CDR3 DNA: TGTGCTCTTGGGGAACAGAGGGGGTACTGGGGGACCACGGGTGCGAACAGCGATAAACTCATCTTT
J gene: TRDJ2; D gene: TRDD3; V gene: TRDV1; clone size: NA; CDR3 length: 18; CDR3 protein: CALGEPTGGYLLTAQLFF; CDR3 DNA: TGTGCTCTTGGGGAACCTACTGGGGGATACCTATTGACAGCACAACTCTTCTTT
J gene: TRDJ1; D gene: NA; V gene: TRDV1; clone size: few; CDR3 length: 14; CDR3 protein: CALGEFPTRDKLIF; CDR3 DNA: TGTGCTCTTGGGGAGTTTCCCACGCGGGATAAACTCATCTTT
J gene: TRDJ1; D gene: TRDD3; V gene: TRDV1; clone size: few; CDR3 length: 24; CDR3 protein: CALGELCPTLTGGYAVSGTDKLIF; CDR3 DNA: TGTGCTCTTGGGGAACTGTGCCCTACCCTTACTGGGGGATACGCCGTGAGTGGGACCGATAAACTCATCTTT
J gene: TRDJ1; D gene: TRDD3; V gene: TRDV1; clone size: NA; CDR3 length: 16; CDR3 protein: CALGELMGDTRGKLIF; CDR3 DNA: TGTGCTCTTGGGGAACTGATGGGGGATACGCGCGGAAAACTCATCTTT
J gene: TRDJ1; D gene: TRDD2; V gene: TRDV1; clone size: NA; CDR3 length: 20; CDR3 protein: CALGELAALPTKAGPDKLIF; CDR3 DNA: TGTGCTCTTGGGGAACTCGCCGCACTTCCTACTAAGGCTGGGCCCGATAAACTCATCTTT
J gene: TRDJ1; D gene: TRDD3; V gene: TRDV1; clone size: NA; CDR3 length: 21; CDR3 protein: CALGEYRLLRLGDPYTDKLIF; CDR3 DNA: TGTGCTCTTGGGGAATACCGCCTCCTACGTCTGGGGGATCCGTACACCGATAAACTCATCTTT
J gene: TRDJ1; D gene: NA; V gene: TRDV1; clone size: NA; CDR3 length: 16; CDR3 protein: CALGEPCLPWTDKLIF; CDR3 DNA: TGTGCTCTTGGGGAACCATGCCTGCCGTGGACCGATAAACTCATCTTT
J gene: TRDJ1; D gene: NA; V gene: TRDV1; clone size: few; CDR3 length: 14; CDR3 protein: CALGELIIPDKLIF; CDR3 DNA: TGTGCTCTTGGGGAACTCATAATACCCGATAAACTCATCTTT
J gene: TRDJ1; D gene: TRDD3; V gene: TRDV1; clone size: NA; CDR3 length: 18; CDR3 protein: CALGETSDVVLGRRKLIF; CDR3 DNA: TGTGCTCTTGGGGAAACCTCCGATGTGGTACTGGGGAGACGGAAACTCATCTTT
J gene: TRDJ1; D gene: TRDD3; V gene: TRDV1; clone size: NA; CDR3 length: 19; CDR3 protein: CALGPTQNWGILGTDKLIF; CDR3 DNA: TGTGCTCTTGGTCCTACCCAAAACTGGGGGATACTAGGGACCGATAAACTCATCTTT
J gene: TRDJ1; D gene: NA; V gene: TRDV1; clone size: NA; CDR3 length: 22; CDR3 protein: CALGELDLPRGYALTGTDKLIF; CDR3 DNA: TGTGCTCTTGGGGAACTAGACCTTCCTAGGGGATACGCGTTGACGGGGACCGATAAACTCATCTTT
J gene: TRDJ1; D gene: NA; V gene: TRDV1; clone size: NA; CDR3 length: 22; CDR3 protein: CALGEEYRALPPSRGARVVLIF; CDR3 DNA: TGTGCTCTTGGGGAAGAGTATAGGGCCCTCCCCCCCTCTAGGGGGGCCCGCGTTGTACTCATCTTT
J gene: TRDJ3; D gene: TRDD3; V gene: TRDV2; clone size: few; CDR3 length: 20; CDR3 protein: CACDTESVGYASWDTRQMFF; CDR3 DNA: TGTGCCTGTGACACCGAGTCCGTGGGATACGCATCCTGGGACACCCGACAGATGTTTTTC
J gene: TRDJ1; D gene: TRDD3; V gene: TRDV1; clone size: NA; CDR3 length: 18; CDR3 protein: CALGELRDGGLYTDKLIF; CDR3 DNA: TGTGCTCTTGGGGAACTAAGGGACGGGGGATTATACACCGATAAACTCATCTTT
J gene: TRDJ1; D gene: TRDD3; V gene: TRDV1; clone size: NA; CDR3 length: 22; CDR3 protein: CALGENSFPLLTAGGPTAKLIF; CDR3 DNA: TGTGCTCTTGGGGAGAACTCCTTCCCACTCCTCACTGCTGGGGGACCGACCGCTAAACTCATCTTT
J gene: TRDJ1; D gene: TRDD3; V gene: TRDV1; clone size: few; CDR3 length: 20; CDR3 protein: CALGERLDPTTLGDTDKLIF; CDR3 DNA: TGTGCTCTTGGGGAGAGACTGGATCCTACCACACTGGGGGACACCGATAAACTCATCTTT
J gene: TRDJ1; D gene: TRDD3; V gene: TRDV1; clone size: NA; CDR3 length: 21; CDR3 protein: CALGEKSDTKLGETYTDKLIF; CDR3 DNA: TGTGCTCTTGGGGAAAAGTCCGATACCAAACTGGGGGAGACGTACACCGATAAACTCATCTTT
J gene: TRDJ1; D gene: TRDD2; V gene: TRDV1; clone size: few; CDR3 length: 23; CDR3 protein: CALGEILPTDVYWAPLYTDKLIF; CDR3 DNA: TGTGCTCTTGGGGAAATACTTCCTACTGACGTGTACTGGGCCCCTTTGTACACCGATAAACTCATCTTT
J gene: TRDJ2; D gene: TRDD3; V gene: TRDV3; clone size: few; CDR3 length: 15; CDR3 protein: CAPRLPPEGYARLFF; CDR3 DNA: TGTGCCCCTCGTCTTCCCCCGGAGGGATACGCTCGACTCTTCTTT
J gene: TRDJ1; D gene: NA; V gene: TRDV1; clone size: NA; CDR3 length: 23; CDR3 protein: CALGERPRPSQPVLGLYTDKLIF; CDR3 DNA: TGTGCTCTTGGGGAACGACCCAGGCCTTCCCAACCTGTACTGGGACTGTACACCGATAAACTCATCTTT
J gene: TRDJ1; D gene: NA; V gene: TRDV1; clone size: NA; CDR3 length: 20; CDR3 protein: CALGELASRPDPTPTDKLIF; CDR3 DNA: TGTGCTCTTGGGGAACTGGCCTCACGCCCCGATCCTACCCCCACCGATAAACTCATCTTT
J gene: TRDJ1; D gene: NA; V gene: TRDV1; clone size: NA; CDR3 length: 15; CDR3 protein: CALGEPPGYWRKLIF; CDR3 DNA: TGTGCTCTTGGGGAGCCCCCTGGATACTGGCGTAAACTCATCTTT
J gene: TRDJ1; D gene: NA; V gene: TRDV1; clone size: NA; CDR3 length: 20; CDR3 protein: CALGEDFLPNTLIDTDKLIF; CDR3 DNA: TGTGCTCTTGGGGAAGATTTCCTGCCCAATACACTTATCGACACCGATAAACTCATCTTT
J gene: TRDJ1; D gene: NA; V gene: TRDV1; clone size: few; CDR3 length: 19; CDR3 protein: CALGERFVGDTGHPDKLIF; CDR3 DNA: TGTGCTCTTGGGGAGCGCTTTGTTGGAGATACGGGACATCCCGATAAACTCATCTTT
J gene: TRDJ1; D gene: TRDD3; V gene: TRDV1; clone size: few; CDR3 length: 21; CDR3 protein: CALGIPSLLLTGGPGTDKLIF; CDR3 DNA: TGTGCTCTTGGGATTCCTTCCTTACTCCTTACTGGGGGACCAGGGACCGATAAACTCATCTTT
J gene: TRDJ1; D gene: NA; V gene: TRDV1; clone size: once; CDR3 length: 19; CDR3 protein: CALGEHYLGYTGPTDKLIF; CDR3 DNA: TGTGCTCTTGGGGAACACTACCTTGGGTACACGGGACCGACCGATAAACTCATCTTT
J gene: TRDJ1; D gene: NA; V gene: TRDV1; clone size: few; CDR3 length: 16; CDR3 protein: CALGLSGREDTDKLIF; CDR3 DNA: TGTGCTCTTGGGCTTTCTGGGAGGGAAGACACCGATAAACTCATCTTT
J gene: TRDJ1; D gene: TRDD2; V gene: TRDV1; clone size: few; CDR3 length: 20; CDR3 protein: CALGKPSFTTYWTYTDKLIF; CDR3 DNA: TGTGCTCTTGGGAAGCCTTCCTTTACGACGTACTGGACCTACACCGATAAACTCATCTTT
J gene: TRDJ1; D gene: NA; V gene: TRDV1; clone size: few; CDR3 length: 20; CDR3 protein: CALGERFLRMWGPDTDKLIF; CDR3 DNA: TGTGCTCTTGGGGAACGATTCCTAAGGATGTGGGGGCCCGACACCGATAAACTCATCTTT
J gene: TRDJ1; D gene: TRDD3; V gene: TRDV1; clone size: NA; CDR3 length: 20; CDR3 protein: CALGHPSPTGIPSGADKLIF; CDR3 DNA: TGTGCTCTTGGGCATCCCAGCCCCACGGGGATACCTTCAGGGGCCGATAAACTCATCTTT
J gene: TRDJ1; D gene: TRDD3; V gene: TRDV1; clone size: NA; CDR3 length: 22; CDR3 protein: CALGEETPLIAGGYAYTDKLIF; CDR3 DNA: TGTGCTCTTGGGGAAGAGACCCCACTAATTGCTGGGGGATACGCTTACACCGATAAACTCATCTTT
J gene: TRDJ1; D gene: TRDD3; V gene: TRDV1; clone size: NA; CDR3 length: 19; CDR3 protein: CALGELSYVEGYEIDKLIF; CDR3 DNA: TGTGCTCTTGGGGAACTTAGCTACGTGGAGGGATACGAGATCGATAAACTCATCTTT
J gene: TRDJ1; D gene: TRDD3; V gene: TRDV1; clone size: NA; CDR3 length: 18; CDR3 protein: CALGELTLGDAGTDKLIF; CDR3 DNA: TGTGCTCTTGGGGAATTGACGCTGGGGGATGCGGGCACCGATAAACTCATCTTT
J gene: TRDJ1; D gene: NA; V gene: TRDV1; clone size: few; CDR3 length: 24; CDR3 protein: CALGELRVQWKTGGLQIGTDKLIF; CDR3 DNA: TGTGCTCTTGGGGAACTTAGAGTCCAGTGGAAGACGGGGGGACTCCAGATAGGTACCGATAAACTCATCTTT
J gene: TRDJ1; D gene: TRDD3; V gene: TRDV1; clone size: NA; CDR3 length: 18; CDR3 protein: CALGASGWGIRNTDKLIF; CDR3 DNA: TGTGCTCTTGGGGCTTCGGGTTGGGGGATACGCAACACCGATAAACTCATCTTT
J gene: TRDJ1; D gene: NA; V gene: TRDV1; clone size: NA; CDR3 length: 15; CDR3 protein: CALGEESCFTDKLIF; CDR3 DNA: TGTGCTCTTGGGGAAGAGTCGTGTTTCACCGATAAACTCATCTTT
J gene: TRDJ1; D gene: TRDD2; V gene: TRDV1; clone size: NA; CDR3 length: 16; CDR3 protein: CALGELVPSYTDKLIF; CDR3 DNA: TGTGCTCTTGGGGAACTAGTGCCTTCCTACACCGATAAACTCATCTTT
J gene: TRDJ1; D gene: TRDD3; V gene: TRDV1; clone size: few; CDR3 length: 15; CDR3 protein: CALGEFNLGDTKLIF; CDR3 DNA: TGTGCTCTTGGGGAATTTAATCTGGGGGATACTAAACTCATCTTT
J gene: TRDJ1; D gene: TRDD3; V gene: TRDV1; clone size: NA; CDR3 length: 19; CDR3 protein: CALGEPPNRGYLRTDKLIF; CDR3 DNA: TGTGCTCTTGGGGAACCCCCAAACCGGGGATATTTAAGGACCGATAAACTCATCTTT
J gene: TRDJ1; D gene: TRDD3; V gene: TRDV1; clone size: NA; CDR3 length: 22; CDR3 protein: CALGELLRPLYWGTAPSDKLIF; CDR3 DNA: TGTGCTCTTGGGGAACTATTGCGGCCCTTGTACTGGGGGACCGCTCCCTCCGATAAACTCATCTTT
J gene: TRDJ1; D gene: TRDD3; V gene: TRDV1; clone size: NA; CDR3 length: 19; CDR3 protein: CALGEASPLGDRYTDKLIF; CDR3 DNA: TGTGCTCTTGGGGAAGCTTCCCCACTGGGGGACCGGTACACCGATAAACTCATCTTT
J gene: TRDJ1; D gene: NA; V gene: TRDV2; clone size: NA; CDR3 length: 16; CDR3 protein: CACGVFLPSYTDKLIF; CDR3 DNA: TGTGCCTGTGGGGTCTTCCTCCCCTCGTACACCGATAAACTCATCTTT
J gene: TRDJ1; D gene: TRDD3; V gene: TRDV1; clone size: NA; CDR3 length: 20; CDR3 protein: CALGVRDFSYTGGFPDKLIF; CDR3 DNA: TGTGCTCTTGGGGTCCGAGACTTCTCCTACACTGGGGGATTTCCCGATAAACTCATCTTT